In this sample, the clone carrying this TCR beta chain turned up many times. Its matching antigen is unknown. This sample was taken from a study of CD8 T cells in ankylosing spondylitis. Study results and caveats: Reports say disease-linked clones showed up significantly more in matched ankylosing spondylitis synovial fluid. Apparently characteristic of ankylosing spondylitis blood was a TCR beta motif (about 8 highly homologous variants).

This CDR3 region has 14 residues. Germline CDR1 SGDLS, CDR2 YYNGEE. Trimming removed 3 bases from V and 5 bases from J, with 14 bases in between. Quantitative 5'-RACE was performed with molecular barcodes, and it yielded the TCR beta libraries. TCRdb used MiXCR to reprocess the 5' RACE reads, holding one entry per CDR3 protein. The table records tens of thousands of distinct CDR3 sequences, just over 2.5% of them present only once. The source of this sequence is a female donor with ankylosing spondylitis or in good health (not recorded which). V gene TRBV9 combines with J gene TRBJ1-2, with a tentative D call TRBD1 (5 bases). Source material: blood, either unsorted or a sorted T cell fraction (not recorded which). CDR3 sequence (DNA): TGTGCCAGCAGCGCAGGGACTCCGGGGTATGGCTACACCTTC. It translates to CASSAGTPGYGYTF.